The following is a T cell receptor (beta chain) sequence with its context. Its antigen is unidentified. Assay used: immunoSEQ multiplex PCR; TCRdb lists only in-frame clones, some missing. The sample contains tens of thousands of clones, less than 90% of which appear only once. This entry is derived from a study of OX40 agonist ivuxolimab in advanced cancers. At the level of the study: The study treated patients with ivuxolimab, an agonistic anti-OX40 (CD134) antibody. Partial responses were recorded for three patients, including one with hepatocellular carcinoma and two with cutaneous melanoma.

Overall study findings and caveats: Clonal expansion by week 6 occurred in CD4+ and CD8+ blood T cells (at 0.1 to 3.0 mg/kg). CD8+ T cells averaged more expanded clones than CD4+.

The CDR3 is made up of 14 amino acids. In germline, CDR1 is SQVTM, CDR2 ANQGSEA. Between the trimmed V and J ends, which lost 4 bases and 7 bases, there was a span of 19 bases. The receptor was isolated from an adult with an advanced solid tumor such as melanoma, head and neck, liver or kidney cancer. The sample in question was CD4+ or CD8+ T cells sorted from blood, obtained in a trial of the OX40 agonist ivuxolimab. The chain carries TRBV29-1 and TRBJ1-1; D perhaps matches TRBD1 (5 bases). DNA of the CDR3: TGCAGCGTTGTAGCAGGGCAGGGAGTCCTTGAAGCTTTCTTT. Amino acid sequence: CSVVAGQGVLEAFF.